This T cell receptor beta chain was obtained from a study of control samples from healthy donors and cancer patients. CDR3 length equals 13 residues. The ends were cut back, 2 bases at V and 0 bases at J, with 2 bases in the middle. Per the germline V gene, CDR1 is MNHEY and CDR2 is SVGAGI. This clone came up a few times. Additional DNA sequences in this sample encode the identical CDR3. Here immunoSEQ multiplex PCR was the method, and the copy in TCRdb shows in-frame clones only, minus some. Among approximately 210,000 clones listed, over 80% were seen once. V usage is TRBV6-5 and J usage is TRBJ1-5; D remains ambiguous. The receptor was derived from a young man in good health. Specimen: blood. CDR3 bases: TGTGCCAGCAGTTACGATAGCAATCAGCCCCAGCATTTT. Protein: CASSYDSNQPQHF.